Below, 28 T cell receptor beta chains from the same sample are listed, as sequenced in a study of T cells in Graves' hyperthyroidism and ophthalmopathy. RNA transcripts served as the template for amplifying TCR beta CDR3 regions. Carried out on the TCR CDR3, a first-round RT-PCR used the HTBI primer set. TCRdb reprocessed the multiplex PCR reads with MiXCR, giving one entry per CDR3 protein. The sample gives approximately 370,000 distinct CDR3 sequences, about 16% of which show up once; about 30% is in the top ten. The sample taken for sequencing was blood. All receptors derive from a woman between 25 and 40 years old with Graves' hyperthyroidism.

The chain links TRBV9 to TRBJ1-1, with TRBD1 identical over 7 bases. CDR3 length: 17 amino acids. The V and J ends lost 4 bases and 1 base, in that order; junction bases with no gene match: 13. Germline CDR1 reads SGDLS; CDR2 reads YYNGEE. The CDR3 DNA reads TGTGCCAGCAGCCCAGAGGGACAGTACAGGCGGAACACTGAAGCTTTCTTT. This sequence encodes CASSPEGQYRRNTEAFF.

This clonotype was found a few times. This chain joins TRBV20-1 and TRBJ2-3, with D tentatively TRBD1 (5 bases). V was cut by 2 bases and J by 2 bases, with 14 bases left in between. CDR3 length: 15 residues. Germline CDR1 and CDR2: DFQATT and SNEGSKA (reference sequence). CDR3 in amino acids: CSARRAGFNTDTQYF. The CDR3 bases are TGCAGTGCTAGAAGAGCAGGGTTTAACACAGATACGCAGTATTTT.

The V and J genes are TRBV10-2 and TRBJ2-5, with TRBD1 identical over 8 bases. V lost 6 bases to trimming and J lost 2 bases; unmatched junction nucleotides: 5. Germline V lookup: CDR1 WSHSY, CDR2 SAAADI. The CDR3 loop spans 14 amino acids. The CDR3 sequence: CASRYGQGQETQYF. Here the CDR3 DNA reads TGCGCCAGCAGATACGGACAGGGTCAAGAGACCCAGTACTTC.

This clonotype has just a few counts. The V and J genes are TRBV12-3 or TRBV12-4 and TRBJ2-3, with a tentative D call TRBD2 (6 bases). V gave up 5 bases and J gave up 3 bases, with 15 bases separating them. CDR3 size: 15 residues. The CDR3 protein is CASSPELGGTDTQYF. The CDR3 region has the DNA TGTGCCAGCAGTCCCGAGTTGGGAGGAACAGATACGCAGTATTTT.

Ten or more counts support this clonotype. J is TRBJ2-7 and V is TRBV18, with 9 bases lining up with TRBD2. The CDR3 loop spans 15 amino acids. V lost 3 bases to trimming and J lost 3 bases; unmatched junction nucleotides: 6. CDR1 is KGHSH and CDR2 is LQKENI in the germline V gene. CDR3 sequence (DNA): TGTGCCAGCTCACCCTCGAGTAGCGGGAGCTACGAGCAGTACTTC. This gives the protein CASSPSSSGSYEQYF.

In this sample, this clonotype turned up many times. The CDR3: CASSYDRSYEQYF. The DNA for the CDR3 is TGTGCCAGCAGTTATGACAGATCCTACGAGCAGTACTTC. This sequence joins TRBV6-2 or TRBV6-3 and TRBJ2-7; possibly TRBD1 for D (5 bases). V gave up 3 bases and J gave up 1 base, with 7 bases separating them. Germline-derived CDR1 and CDR2 are MNHEY and SVGEGT. The CDR3 is made up of 13 amino acids.

This clonotype was counted at least ten times. The gene calls are TRBV20-1 and TRBJ2-1; 14 nucleotides align to TRBD2. The CDR3 extends over 18 amino acids. The junction had 13 bases not matched to a gene; V was cut back by 5 bases and J by 4 bases. Germline CDR1 reads DFQATT; CDR2 reads SNEGSKA (reference sequence). CDR3 sequence: CSALTSGRAASVYNEQFF. DNA for the CDR3: TGCAGTGCTCTGACTAGCGGGAGGGCCGCGTCTGTTTACAATGAGCAGTTCTTC.

This clonotype came up many times. The chain recombines TRBV29-1 with TRBJ1-1; 7 positions agree with TRBD1. The CDR3 is made up of 13 amino acids. The trim removed 6 bases at V and 4 bases at J, leaving 8 bases unmatched. Germline values: CDR1 SQVTM, CDR2 ANQGSEA. The chain's CDR3 is CSVVKQGLTEAFF. The CDR3 bases are TGCAGCGTAGTTAAACAGGGGCTCACTGAAGCTTTCTTT.

This clonotype appeared a few times. The chain employs TRBV27 and TRBJ1-3, with D hard to call. This CDR3 region has 16 residues. The V end lost 4 bases, the J end lost 1 base, and 14 bases lay between the germline ends. Germline assignment: CDR1 MNHEY and CDR2 SMNVEV (reference sequence). CDR3 region: CASSSLPGGSGNTIYF. CDR3 coding DNA: TGTGCCAGCAGTTCCCTTCCGGGAGGGTCTGGAAACACCATATATTTT.

The table lists this clonotype with many counts. This rearrangement joins TRBV20-1 to TRBJ1-5; TRBD1 matches 8 bases. CDR1 and CDR2 (germline): DFQATT, SNEGSKA (reference sequence). The CDR3 consists of 14 residues. V dropped 0 bases and J dropped 9; count of bases not matched to a gene: 7. The CDR3 is CSARDAGGDAPQHF. The CDR3 DNA is TGCAGTGCTAGAGATGCAGGGGGCGATGCGCCCCAGCATTTT.

The chain carries TRBV20-1 and TRBJ2-2; weak D call: TRBD1 (6 bases). The CDR3 contains 15 residues. V was trimmed by 3 bases and J by 4 bases, leaving 15 bases between them. Germline CDR1 reads DFQATT; CDR2 reads SNEGSKA (reference sequence). CDR3 DNA sequence: TGCAGTGCTAGCCCGGGACATTGGGGCACCGGGGAGCTGTTTTTT. It specifies CSASPGHWGTGELFF.

The V and J genes are TRBV19 and TRBJ2-5; the D gene is possibly TRBD1 (6 bases). The V end was cut by 2 bases, the J end by 4 bases, with 14 bases between. CDR1 and CDR2 (germline): LNHDA, SQIVND (reference sequence). The CDR3 is 15 residues long. This CDR3 reads CASSIFEKGGETQYF. CDR3 nucleotide sequence: TGTGCCAGTAGTATATTCGAAAAAGGGGGAGAGACCCAGTACTTC. The whole variable domain, filled in from reference TRBV19 and TRBJ2-5, reads DGGITQSPKYLFRKEGQNVTLSCEQNLNHDAMYWYRQDPGQGLRLIYYSQIVNDFQKGDIAEGYSVSREKKESFPLTVTSAQKNPTAFYLCASSIFEKGGETQYFGPGTRLLVL.

Comment on this clonotype: In this CDR3 the conserved last residue, phenylalanine or tryptophan, is missing, so a read error is likely. The chain recombines TRBV5-5 with TRBJ2-1; the match to TRBD2 covers 8 bases. Trimming removed 4 bases from V and 3 bases from J; junction bases left unmatched: 6. Germline lookup yields CDR1 SGHKS and CDR2 YYEKEE (reference sequence). There are 15 residues in the CDR3. The CDR3 region is CASSLLAALYNEQFL. The CDR3 region has the DNA TGTGCCAGCAGCCTACTAGCGGCCCTCTACAATGAGCAGTTCCTC.

This clonotype was seen a handful of times. V gene TRBV29-1 combines with J gene TRBJ2-7; tentative D call: TRBD2 (5 bases). The V and J ends lost 8 bases and 3 bases respectively, with 14 bases between them. The CDR3 totals 12 residues. Per germline, CDR1 SQVTM and CDR2 ANQGSEA. The CDR3 region has the DNA TGCAGCTCTCGGGGTTCTGGCTACGAGCAGTACTTC. Translating gives CSSRGSGYEQYF.

This clonotype was counted many times. The chain has TRBV11-2 and TRBJ1-1; D is ambiguous. V was cut by 5 bases and J by 0 bases, with 16 bases left in between. The CDR3 spans 16 residues. Germline V lookup: CDR1 SGHAT, CDR2 FQNNGV. Here the CDR3 reads CASSPRVGVMNTEAFF. DNA for the CDR3: TGTGCCAGCAGCCCACGTGTCGGGGTCATGAACACTGAAGCTTTCTTT.

This clonotype was counted at least ten times. The V call is TRBV12-3 or TRBV12-4, the J call TRBJ2-2; a weak D match, TRBD1 (5 bases). There are 14 residues in the CDR3. Trimming took off 7 bases at V and 6 bases at J, with 15 bases between the two ends. DNA of the CDR3: TGTGCCAGCAACCCCCAGGGTGGTTCCGGGGAGCTGTTTTTT. This codes for CASNPQGGSGELFF.

This clonotype appeared many times. The chain links TRBV5-1 to TRBJ2-2; no definite D call. The CDR3 has 15 amino acids. Germline V lookup: CDR1 SGHRS, CDR2 YFSETQ. Trimming stripped 0 bases from V and 1 base from J, with 7 bases between. The CDR3 region has the DNA TGCGCCAGCAGCTTGGATGCGATGAACACCGGGGAGCTGTTTTTT. The encoded protein is CASSLDAMNTGELFF.

Ten or more counts support this clonotype. CDR3 sequence: CASSLTSYEQYF. The CDR3 nucleotides read TGTGCCAGCAGCTTAACCTCCTACGAGCAGTACTTC. The rearrangement links TRBV7-2 to TRBJ2-7, with no clear D. The CDR3 spans 12 residues. Germline V CDR1 and CDR2: SGHTA, FQGNSA. The V and J ends lost 2 bases and 0 bases respectively, with 2 bases between them. The full variable domain, in which reference TRBV7-2 and TRBJ2-7 provide the parts outside the CDR3, is GAGVSQSPSNKVTEKGKDVELRCDPISGHTALYWYRQSLGQGLEFLIYFQGNSAPDKSGLPSDRFSAERTGGSVSTLTIQRTQQEDSAVYLCASSLTSYEQYFGPGTRLTVT.

This clonotype was observed a few times. This rearrangement joins TRBV14 to TRBJ2-3; TRBD1 is a possible D gene (5 bases). The CDR3 has 16 residues. V was shortened by 0 bases and J by 0 bases, with 10 bases between the two germline ends. Germline V gene lookup returns CDR1 SGHDN and CDR2 FVKESK. CDR3 bases: TGTGCCAGCAGCCAAGATTCAGGGCTTAGCACAGATACGCAGTATTTT. Protein product: CASSQDSGLSTDTQYF.

This clonotype came up a few times. The CDR3 is CSARLWQLYEQYF. Here the CDR3 DNA reads TGCAGTGCTAGACTCTGGCAGCTCTACGAGCAGTACTTC. V is TRBV20-1 and J is TRBJ2-7; D call uncertain. The CDR3 has 13 amino acids. Germline loops: CDR1 DFQATT, CDR2 SNEGSKA (reference sequence). V lost 2 bases to trimming and J lost 3 bases, with 11 bases between them.

Many counts were recorded for this clonotype. The V and J genes are TRBV3-1 and TRBJ2-2, with 7 bases aligning to TRBD1. The CDR3 length is 14 residues. With 4 bases clipped from V and 4 bases from J, the junction kept 3 bases outside the gene matches. The germline V gene has CDR1 LGHDT and CDR2 YNNKEL (reference sequence). The CDR3: CASSRQGTTGELFF. CDR3 coding DNA: TGTGCCAGCAGCCGACAGGGAACCACCGGGGAGCTGTTTTTT.

This sequence joins TRBV5-1 and TRBJ2-7, with no clear D. Germline CDR1 SGHRS, CDR2 YFSETQ. CDR3 length equals 12 residues. V lost 4 bases and J 4 bases, leaving 9 bases between the germline ends. CDR3 sequence reads: CASSRVGYEQYF. The CDR3 DNA reads TGCGCCAGCAGCCGGGTGGGGTACGAGCAGTACTTC.

This clonotype was observed many times. The chain employs TRBV3-1 and TRBJ1-5, with 7 bases fitting TRBD1. The V gene end was trimmed by 4 bases and the J gene end by 3 bases; junction bases not matched to a gene: 3. The germline V gene encodes CDR1 LGHDT and CDR2 YNNKEL (reference sequence). This CDR3 is 14 amino acids long. CDR3 DNA: TGTGCCAGCAGCCGACAGGGCCTCAATCAGCCCCAGCATTTT. Its translation is CASSRQGLNQPQHF.

The table lists this clonotype with a count of one. The chain employs TRBV27 and TRBJ1-6; D possibly corresponds to TRBD1 (5 bases). The germline V and J ends were trimmed by 0 bases and 8 bases, with 17 bases remaining between them. The CDR3 is made up of 17 amino acids. Germline CDR1 is MNHEY and CDR2 is SMNVEV (reference sequence). CDR3 residues: CASSLSFGAMMDSPLHF. In DNA, the CDR3 is TGTGCCAGCAGTTTATCCTTTGGGGCGATGATGGATTCACCCCTCCACTTT.

Turning to this clonotype: A read error is possible here, since a much larger clone lies one base away. The chain links TRBV20-1 to TRBJ2-1, with a tentative D call TRBD2 (5 bases). Germline V gene data show CDR1 as DFQATT and CDR2 as SNEGSKA (reference sequence). The CDR3 is 13 residues long. The ends were cut back, 5 bases at V and 5 bases at J, with 13 bases in the middle. CDR3 region: CSAYDYSHNEQFF. In DNA, the CDR3 is TGCAGTGCTTACGACTATTCCCACAATGAGCAGTTCTTC.

The chain is built from TRBV5-5 and TRBJ2-1; TRBD2 matches at 10 bases. The junction had 13 bases not matched to a gene; V was cut back by 1 base and J by 3 bases. CDR3 size: 19 residues. Germline assignment: CDR1 SGHKS and CDR2 YYEKEE (reference sequence). DNA for the CDR3: TGTGCCAGCAGCTTGTCCGGGACAGCTACTAGCGGGGTCTACAATGAGCAGTTCTTC. This sequence encodes CASSLSGTATSGVYNEQFF. Using reference TRBV5-5 and TRBJ2-1 for the parts outside the CDR3, the full variable domain is DAGVTQSPTHLIKTRGQQVTLRCSPISGHKSVSWYQQVLGQGPQFIFQYYEKEERGRGNFPDRFSARQFPNYSSELNVNALLLGDSALYLCASSLSGTATSGVYNEQFFGPGTRLTVL.

This clonotype was observed many times. V is TRBV3-1 and J is TRBJ2-1, with 7 bases matching TRBD2. Germline CDR1 is LGHDT and CDR2 is YNNKEL (reference sequence). Trimming cost V 5 bases and J 5 bases; bases outside gene matches: 18. The CDR3 has 18 amino acids. This CDR3 reads CASSFLLPQASGNNEQFF. In nucleotides, the CDR3 is TGTGCCAGCAGCTTTCTGCTTCCCCAGGCTAGCGGAAACAATGAGCAGTTCTTC.

This clonotype was picked up a small number of times. The chain uses TRBV7-9 and TRBJ2-2; D gene uncertain. Germline V gene data show CDR1 as SEHNR and CDR2 as FQNEAQ (reference sequence). The CDR3 consists of 16 residues. V lost 2 bases, J lost 1 base, and 11 bases lay in between. CDR3 sequence reads: CASSLSPSQNTGELFF. The CDR3 coding sequence is TGTGCCAGCAGCTTATCGCCCAGCCAGAACACCGGGGAGCTGTTTTTT.